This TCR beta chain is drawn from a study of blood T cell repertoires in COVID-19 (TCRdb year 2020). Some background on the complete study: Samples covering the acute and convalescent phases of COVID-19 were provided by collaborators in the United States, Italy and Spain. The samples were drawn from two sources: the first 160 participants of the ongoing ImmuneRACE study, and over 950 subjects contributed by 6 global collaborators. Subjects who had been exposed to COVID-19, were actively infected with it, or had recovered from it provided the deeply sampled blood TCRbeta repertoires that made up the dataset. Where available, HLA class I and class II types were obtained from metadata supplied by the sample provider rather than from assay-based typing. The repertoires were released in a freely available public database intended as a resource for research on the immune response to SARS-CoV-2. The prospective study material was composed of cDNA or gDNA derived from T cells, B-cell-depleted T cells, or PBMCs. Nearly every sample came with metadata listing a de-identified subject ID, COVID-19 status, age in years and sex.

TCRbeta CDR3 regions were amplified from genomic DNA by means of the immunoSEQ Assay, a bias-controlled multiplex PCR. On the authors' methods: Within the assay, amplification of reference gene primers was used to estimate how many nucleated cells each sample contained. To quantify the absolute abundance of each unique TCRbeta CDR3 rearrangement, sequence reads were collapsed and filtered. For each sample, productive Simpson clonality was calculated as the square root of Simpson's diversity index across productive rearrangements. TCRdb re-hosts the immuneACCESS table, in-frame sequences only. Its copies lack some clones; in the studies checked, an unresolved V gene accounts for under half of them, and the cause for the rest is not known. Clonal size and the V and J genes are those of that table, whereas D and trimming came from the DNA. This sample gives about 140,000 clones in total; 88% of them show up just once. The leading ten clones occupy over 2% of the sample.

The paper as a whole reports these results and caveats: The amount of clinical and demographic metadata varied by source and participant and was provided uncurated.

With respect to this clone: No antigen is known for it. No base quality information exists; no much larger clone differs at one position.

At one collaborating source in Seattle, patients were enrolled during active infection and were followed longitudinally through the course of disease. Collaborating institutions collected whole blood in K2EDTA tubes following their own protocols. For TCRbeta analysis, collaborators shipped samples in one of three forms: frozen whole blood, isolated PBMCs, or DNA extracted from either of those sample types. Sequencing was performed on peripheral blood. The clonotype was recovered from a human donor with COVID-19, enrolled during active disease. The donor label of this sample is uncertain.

The DNA is as follows: TGTGCCAGCTCACCTAGGACTAGCGGAAACACAGATACGCAGTATTTT. It encodes CASSPRTSGNTDTQYF. This chain joins TRBV18 to TRBJ2-3; 10 bases in between match TRBD2. V is pruned by 3 bases and J by 2 bases, leaving 5 bases of the junction without a gene match. Based on the germline V gene, the CDR1 and CDR2 sequences are KGHSH and LQKENI. Measured from the cysteine to the phenylalanine, the CDR3 is 16 residues long. Solely the CDR3 DNA is kept, with 48 bases framed from the first base.